The 21 T cell receptor beta chains listed next were all sequenced from one sample in a study of cytotoxic CD8 clonotypes in ibrutinib-treated CLL. Assay used: immunoSEQ multiplex PCR; TCRdb lists only in-frame clones, some missing. The sample holds some 26,000 clones, almost 85% seen once. The material sequenced was PBMCs, taken after 24 months of ibrutinib treatment. Receptors were obtained from a human donor with chronic lymphocytic leukemia.

The chain has TRBV6-6 and TRBJ1-5, with D uncertain. The CDR3 is made up of 16 amino acids. V lost 0 bases and J lost 0, with 9 bases in between. Per germline, CDR1 MNHNY and CDR2 SVGAGI (reference sequence). CDR3 nucleotides: TGTGCCAGCAGTTACTCCTCCGGGGTTAGCAATCAGCCCCAGCATTTT. It is translated as CASSYSSGVSNQPQHF.

This chain joins TRBV4-2 and TRBJ1-6; D might be TRBD1 (6 bases). V shed 0 bases and J shed 4 bases, with 13 bases lying between them. The CDR3 totals 17 residues. CDR1 is LGHNA, CDR2 YNFKEQ, per germline. CDR3 in DNA: TGTGCCAGCAGCCAAGATCCGGGGGGCAGTTATAATTCACCCCTCCACTTT. Residues: CASSQDPGGSYNSPLHF.

This clone appeared once. The V call is TRBV18, the J call TRBJ1-3; 7 positions match TRBD1. CDR1 and CDR2 from the germline V gene are KGHSH and LQKENI. CDR3 length: 15 amino acids. The junction had 5 bases not matched to a gene; V was cut back by 2 bases and J by 4 bases. CDR3 bases: TGTGCCAGCTCACCAGGACAGGCTTCAGGAAACACCATATATTTT. Translating gives CASSPGQASGNTIYF. The whole variable domain, filled in from reference TRBV18 and TRBJ1-3, reads NAGVMQNPRHLVRRRGQEARLRCSPMKGHSHVYWYRQLPEEGLKFMVYLQKENIIDESGMPKERFSAEFPKEGPSILRIQQVVRGDSAAYFCASSPGQASGNTIYFGEGSWLTVV.

V and J are TRBV6-1 and TRBJ2-1; 7 bases map to TRBD1. Germline lookup yields CDR1 MNHNS and CDR2 SASEGT. This CDR3 is built from 12 residues. Germline trimming cut 11 bases from V and 13 bases from J; bases unmatched to any gene: 14. The CDR3 protein is CALQPGQYGQFF. The CDR3 bases are TGTGCCCTACAGCCGGGACAGTATGGTCAGTTCTTC.

This rearrangement joins TRBV6-1 to TRBJ1-6; D call uncertain. V was trimmed by 0 bases and J by 8 bases, leaving 14 bases between them. CDR3 length equals 16 residues. Germline loops: CDR1 MNHNS, CDR2 SASEGT. CDR3 in DNA: TGTGCCAGCAGTGAAGCCGCACTAAGATCATATTCACCCCTCCACTTT. Protein sequence: CASSEAALRSYSPLHF.

The genes are TRBV6-5 and TRBJ1-6; no definite D call. Germline values: CDR1 MNHEY, CDR2 SVGAGI. Between the trimmed V and J ends, which lost 3 bases and 8 bases, there was a span of 11 bases. This CDR3 contains 14 residues. The CDR3 here is CASSYGQVDSPLHF. The CDR3 DNA reads TGTGCCAGCAGTTATGGGCAGGTAGATTCACCCCTCCACTTT.

J is TRBJ2-7 and V is TRBV27; 7 positions agree with TRBD1. With 3 bases clipped from V and 2 bases from J, the junction kept 10 bases outside the gene matches. The CDR3 covers 16 residues. CDR1 and CDR2 (germline): MNHEY, SMNVEV (reference sequence). CDR3 amino acids: CASSFPPGQMPYEQYF. Written as DNA, the CDR3 is TGTGCCAGCAGTTTTCCCCCGGGACAGATGCCCTACGAGCAGTACTTC.

This chain links TRBV6-1 with TRBJ1-3; 7 bases line up with TRBD1. The CDR3 spans 15 residues. Trimming cost V 7 bases and J 3 bases; bases outside gene matches: 9. Germline V gene data show CDR1 as MNHNS and CDR2 as SASEGT. The CDR3 nucleotides read TGTGCCAGCACCGGCGGCAGGGGGATTGGAAACACCATATATTTT. Its protein product is CASTGGRGIGNTIYF.

This chain uses TRBV5-5 with TRBJ2-5; 8 positions match TRBD2. In germline, CDR1 is SGHKS, CDR2 YYEKEE (reference sequence). Germline trimming cut 0 bases from V and 5 bases from J; bases unmatched to any gene: 6. This CDR3 spans 15 amino acids. CDR3 nucleotides: TGTGCCAGCAGCTTGGACGGGGGGGCCGGGGAGACCCAGTACTTC. Translated: CASSLDGGAGETQYF.

V is TRBV18 and J is TRBJ2-6; possible D gene TRBD1, 6 bases. CDR3 length equals 17 residues. V was cut by 4 bases and J by 2 bases, with 15 bases left in between. Germline loops: CDR1 KGHSH, CDR2 LQKENI. The CDR3 loop reads CASSQARGWAGANVLTF. CDR3 sequence (DNA): TGTGCCAGCTCACAGGCCAGGGGCTGGGCTGGGGCCAACGTCCTGACTTTC.

The V gene is TRBV5-4, the J gene TRBJ2-1; D possibly corresponds to TRBD2 (6 bases). Germline lookup yields CDR1 SGHNT and CDR2 YYREEE (reference sequence). The CDR3 has 14 amino acids. V was shortened by 4 bases and J by 6 bases, with 14 bases between the two germline ends. The CDR3 nucleotides read TGTGCCAGCAGCCGAGGGGAGGTCTTCAATGAGCAGTTCTTC. This translates into CASSRGEVFNEQFF.

This chain joins TRBV30 and TRBJ1-5; no definite D call. The CDR3 has 15 amino acids. The V end lost 3 bases, the J end lost 6 bases, and 18 bases lay between the germline ends. Germline-derived CDR1 and CDR2 are GTSNPN and SVGIG (reference sequence). The DNA of the CDR3 is TGTGCCTGGAGCGCGGGAGCCCACTTGGGTCAGCCCCAGCATTTT. This sequence encodes CAWSAGAHLGQPQHF.

This clone has just one count. The rearrangement joins TRBV7-3 to TRBJ1-1; D is perhaps TRBD1 (6 bases). This CDR3 has 13 amino acids. V was shortened by 3 bases and J by 5 bases, with 10 bases between the two germline ends. CDR1 is SGHTA, CDR2 FQGTGA, per germline. This CDR3 is CASSFTGLTEAFF. CDR3 nucleotide sequence: TGTGCCAGCAGCTTTACAGGGTTGACTGAAGCTTTCTTT.

This chain joins TRBV5-1 and TRBJ2-1; D is possibly TRBD1 (6 bases). This CDR3 is 13 amino acids long. CDR1 is SGHRS, CDR2 YFSETQ, per germline. Deletions cut 0 bases from V and 9 bases from J, with 10 bases between. CDR3 nucleotide sequence: TGCGCCAGCAGCTTGGGGGGGCGGCTTGAGCAGTTCTTC. Protein sequence: CASSLGGRLEQFF.

This chain connects TRBV7-9 to TRBJ1-3; no firm D call. V shed 5 bases and J shed 1 base, with 12 bases lying between them. This CDR3 spans 15 amino acids. Per the germline V gene, CDR1 is SEHNR and CDR2 is FQNEAQ (reference sequence). This CDR3 reads CASSKDANSGNTIYF. CDR3 sequence (DNA): TGTGCCAGCAGCAAAGACGCGAATTCTGGAAACACCATATATTTT.

The V call is TRBV5-6, the J call TRBJ2-4; TRBD2 aligns across 9 bases. Germline CDR1 reads SGHDT; CDR2 reads YYEEEE. This CDR3 comprises 15 residues. V dropped 4 bases and J dropped 5; count of bases not matched to a gene: 7. CDR3 residues: CASSRNSGGQNIQYF. In DNA form, the CDR3 reads TGTGCCAGCAGCAGGAATAGCGGGGGCCAAAACATTCAGTACTTC.

The gene calls are TRBV7-9 and TRBJ2-2; D gene uncertain. The CDR3 is 14 residues long. The germline CDR1 and CDR2 sequences are SEHNR and FQNEAQ (reference sequence). The ends were cut back, 3 bases at V and 3 bases at J, with 8 bases in the middle. CDR3 sequence reads: CASSFRADTGELFF. The CDR3, as DNA: TGTGCCAGCAGCTTCCGGGCGGACACCGGGGAGCTGTTTTTT.

The rearrangement links TRBV2 to TRBJ1-6, with D unresolved. Germline V CDR1 and CDR2: SNHLY, FYNNEI. The CDR3 extends over 16 amino acids. V was clipped by 5 bases and J by 6 bases, with 17 bases between them. DNA of the CDR3: TGTGCCAGCAGTTACGCGTCAGTTAGGAGTAATTCACCCCTCCACTTT. Amino acid sequence: CASSYASVRSNSPLHF.

This clone has a single count. J is TRBJ2-1 and V is TRBV7-3, with 8 positions matching TRBD1. Germline CDR1 reads SGHTA; CDR2 reads FQGTGA. The junction had 5 bases not matched to a gene; V was cut back by 0 bases and J by 4 bases. The CDR3 totals 16 residues. DNA of the CDR3: TGTGCCAGCAGCTTAACCGTCGGGACAGGTTACAATGAGCAGTTCTTC. This sequence encodes CASSLTVGTGYNEQFF.

The chain is built from TRBV10-3 and TRBJ2-3; D is perhaps TRBD1 (5 bases). Germline-derived CDR1 and CDR2 are ENHRY and SYGVKD. The germline V and J ends were trimmed by 7 bases and 3 bases, with 17 bases remaining between them. The CDR3 has 15 amino acids. CDR3 in amino acids: CAITPDKFRTDTQYF. As DNA, the CDR3 is TGTGCCATCACCCCGGACAAATTTCGAACAGATACGCAGTATTTT.

The chain joins TRBV5-6 to TRBJ2-7; TRBD2 matches 9 bases. Losses at the gene ends were 6 bases for V and 2 bases for J; bases not matched to a gene: 12. The CDR3 extends over 16 amino acids. CDR1 and CDR2 from the germline V gene are SGHDT and YYEEEE. CDR3 in amino acids: CASKTQLAGAAYEQYF. The CDR3 DNA sequence: TGTGCCAGCAAGACCCAGTTAGCGGGGGCGGCCTACGAGCAGTACTTC.